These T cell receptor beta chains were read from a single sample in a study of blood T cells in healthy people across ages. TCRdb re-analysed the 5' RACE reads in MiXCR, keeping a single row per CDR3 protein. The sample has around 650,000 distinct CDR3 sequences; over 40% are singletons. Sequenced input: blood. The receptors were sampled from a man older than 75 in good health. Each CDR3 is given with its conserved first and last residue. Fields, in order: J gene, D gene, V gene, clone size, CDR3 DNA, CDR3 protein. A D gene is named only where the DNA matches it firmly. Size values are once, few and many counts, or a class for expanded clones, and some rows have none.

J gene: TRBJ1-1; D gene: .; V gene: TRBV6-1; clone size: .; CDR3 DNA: TGTGCCAGCCTCCAGACAGTATTTACTGAAGCTTTCTTT; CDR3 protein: CASLQTVFTEAFF
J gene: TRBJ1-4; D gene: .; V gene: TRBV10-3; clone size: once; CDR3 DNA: TGTGCCATCAGTGAATATGGGACCGAAGAAAAACTGTTTTTT; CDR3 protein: CAISEYGTEEKLFF
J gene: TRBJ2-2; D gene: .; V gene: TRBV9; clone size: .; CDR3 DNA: TGTGCCAGCAGCGCCCGTCCAGACGGATCGAACACCGGGGAGCGGTTTTTT; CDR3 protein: CASSARPDGSNTGERFF
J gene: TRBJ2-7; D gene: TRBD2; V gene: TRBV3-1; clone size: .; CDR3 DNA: TGTGCCAGCAGCCAAGATTCCAGCGGGAGCCCAGCTTCCTACGAGCAGTACTTC; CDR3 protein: CASSQDSSGSPASYEQYF
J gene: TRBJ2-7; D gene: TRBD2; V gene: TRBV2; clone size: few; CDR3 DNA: TGTGCCAGCAGTGATGTCGAAACTAGCGGGAGGTACGAGCAGTACTTC; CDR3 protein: CASSDVETSGRYEQYF
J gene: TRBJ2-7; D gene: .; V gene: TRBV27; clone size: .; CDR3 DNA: TGTGCCAGCAGTTTAGTTGCATCGACAGCATCCTACGAGCAGTACTTC; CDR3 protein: CASSLVASTASYEQYF
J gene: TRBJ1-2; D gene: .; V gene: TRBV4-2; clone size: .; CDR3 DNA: TGTGCCAGCAGCCCGAGCGGGGGAGACTACACCTTC; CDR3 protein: CASSPSGGDYTF
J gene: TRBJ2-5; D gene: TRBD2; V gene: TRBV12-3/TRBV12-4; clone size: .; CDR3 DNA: TGTGCCAGCAGGCCGGGACTAGGTAGCGAGACCCAGTACTTC; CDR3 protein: CASRPGLGSETQYF
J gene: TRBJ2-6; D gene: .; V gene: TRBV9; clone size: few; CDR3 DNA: TGTGCCAGCAGCGTGCAGACAGTGACCTCCAGCTCTGGGGCCAACGTCCTGACTTTC; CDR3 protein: CASSVQTVTSSSGANVLTF
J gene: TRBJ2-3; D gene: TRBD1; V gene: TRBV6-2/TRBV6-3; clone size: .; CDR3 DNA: TGTGCCAGCAGTCGTCAGACAGGGATCTCAGATACGCAGTATTTT; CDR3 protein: CASSRQTGISDTQYF
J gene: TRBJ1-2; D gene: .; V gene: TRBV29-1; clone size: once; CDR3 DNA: TGCAGCCATGGGGAGAGACCAACTAACTATGGCTACACCTTC; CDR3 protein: CSHGERPTNYGYTF